These 28 T cell receptor beta chains share one sample of origin, sequenced in a study of T cell repertoires in aging, cancer and after chemotherapy. Amplification of TCR beta used genomic DNA extracted from peripheral blood. Multiplex touch-down PCR with TRB-A/B primers amplified rearranged V-D-J TRB sequences. TCRdb redid the calling of the multiplex PCR reads with MiXCR, one entry per CDR3 protein. The data show around 6,100 distinct CDR3 sequences, about 29% seen once. The sample taken for sequencing was blood. The source of these receptors is a human donor with a blood cancer. The donor label of this sample is uncertain.

A note on this clonotype: No conserved phenylalanine or tryptophan is present at the end of the CDR3, so a read error is the likely explanation. V usage is TRBV7-6 and J usage is TRBJ2-6; 12 bases line up with TRBD1. V shed 5 bases and J 2 bases; nucleotides not matched to a gene: 7. CDR3 length equals 18 residues. Germline V gene lookup returns CDR1 SGHVS and CDR2 FNYEAQ. In DNA form, the CDR3 reads TGTGCCAGCAGCCCTAAGGGACAGGGGGCTGCTGGGGCCAACGTCCTGACTTCC. This gives the protein CASSPKGQGAAGANVLTS.

The rearrangement joins TRBV7-6 to TRBJ1-5, with a tentative D call TRBD1 (6 bases). The CDR3 has 16 residues. Germline-derived CDR1 and CDR2 are SGHVS and FNYEAQ. The V end was cut by 5 bases, the J end by 7 bases, with 21 bases between. CDR3 region: CASSPDLGARGQPQHF. The CDR3 nucleotides read TGTGCCAGCAGCCCCGACTTGGGGGCGAGGGGACAGCCCCAGCATTTT.

By share of the sample, this clonotype is large. The chain couples TRBV12-3 or TRBV12-4 to TRBJ2-1, with D perhaps being TRBD1 or TRBD2 (5 bases each). V dropped 5 bases and J dropped 8 bases, with 19 bases sitting between them. The CDR3 totals 15 residues. The CDR3 loop is CASSHPGPQLYEQFF. CDR3 bases: TGTGCCAGCAGTCACCCGGGACCCCAACTATATGAGCAGTTCTTC.

This clonotype was found once. A much larger clone is a single base away; this may be a read error. The V call is TRBV29-1, the J call TRBJ2-1; D uncertain. The CDR3 contains 11 residues. V was clipped by 8 bases and J by 2 bases, with 7 bases between them. CDR1 and CDR2 (germline): SQVTM, ANQGSEA. CDR3 amino acids: CSPWAYNEQFF. The CDR3 DNA reads as TGCAGCCCCTGGGCCTACAATGAGCAGTTCTTC.

This clonotype came up a few times. This chain joins TRBV5-6 and TRBJ2-7; 9 nucleotides match TRBD2. After removal of 3 bases from V and 3 bases from J, the junction contained 10 bases not matched to a gene. The germline V gene has CDR1 SGHDT and CDR2 YYEEEE. The length of the CDR3 is 16 residues. The DNA for the CDR3 is TGTGCCAGCAGCTCGACTAGCGGTGAGGGAGACTACGAGCAGTACTTC. As protein: CASSSTSGEGDYEQYF.

The J gene is TRBJ2-1, the V gene TRBV15; 10 positions match TRBD1. The trim removed 1 base at V and 6 bases at J, leaving 6 bases unmatched. In germline, CDR1 is LNHNV, CDR2 YYDKDF (reference sequence). The CDR3 spans 16 residues. The CDR3 here is CATSRGGQGISNEQFF. The CDR3 bases are TGTGCCACCAGCAGAGGGGGACAGGGGATTTCCAATGAGCAGTTCTTC.

A note on this clonotype: This is likely a read error, given that the CDR3 carries no conserved phenylalanine or tryptophan at its end. This rearrangement joins TRBV12-3 or TRBV12-4 to TRBJ2-3; D unresolved. This CDR3 region has 13 residues. Trimming shortened V by 5 bases and J by 2 bases, and 8 bases separated the two germline ends. CDR3: CASSDSTTDTQYI. The CDR3 DNA follows: TGTGCCAGCAGTGACTCGACCACAGATACGCAGTATATT.

This clonotype was seen a handful of times. The chain combines TRBV6-5 with TRBJ2-5, with 7 bases aligning to TRBD2. The CDR3 is 15 amino acids. Germline V gives CDR1 MNHEY, CDR2 SVGAGI. V lost 5 bases and J lost 5; bases outside the gene matches: 11. The CDR3 loop reads CASSRTGLGRETQYF. CDR3 in DNA: TGTGCCAGCAGTCGAACTGGACTAGGACGGGAGACCCAGTACTTC.

This clonotype has just a few counts. The chain employs TRBV12-3 or TRBV12-4 and TRBJ1-6; D is unresolved. V was cut by 3 bases and J by 15 bases, with 12 bases left in between. This CDR3 is built from 12 residues. CDR3 bases: TGTGCCAGCAGTTTTAGACCGCGGAACCTCCACTTT. Amino acid sequence: CASSFRPRNLHF.

J is TRBJ1-3 and V is TRBV30, with D possibly being TRBD1 (6 bases). V shed 5 bases and J shed 0 bases, with 11 bases lying between them. The CDR3 is 14 amino acids. The germline V gene encodes CDR1 GTSNPN and CDR2 SVGIG (reference sequence). CDR3 sequence (DNA): TGTGCCTGGGGGGGGACACGCTCTGGAAACACCATATATTTT. It encodes CAWGGTRSGNTIYF.

The V gene is TRBV6-2 or TRBV6-3, the J gene TRBJ2-1, with D tentatively TRBD1 or TRBD2 (5 bases each). This CDR3 is 15 amino acids long. V was pared by 8 bases and J by 9 bases, with 23 bases between. Germline loops: CDR1 MNHEY, CDR2 SVGEGT. The CDR3: CASSAEGLPSVEQFF. Here the CDR3 DNA reads TGTGCCAGCTCTGCAGAGGGGCTCCCTAGTGTTGAGCAGTTCTTC.

This clonotype appeared a few times. The chain joins TRBV5-1 to TRBJ1-1; 8 positions agree with TRBD1. The CDR3 covers 15 residues. Trimming at V came to 0 bases and at J to 5 bases, leaving 6 bases not matched to a gene. CDR1 and CDR2 from the germline V gene are SGHRS and YFSETQ. CDR3 coding DNA: TGCGCCAGCAGCTTGGCTGGACAGGGATGGACTGAAGCTTTCTTT. It encodes CASSLAGQGWTEAFF.

The rearrangement links TRBV7-6 to TRBJ2-3, with D tentatively TRBD2 (5 bases). The germline V gene has CDR1 SGHVS and CDR2 FNYEAQ. CDR3 length: 13 residues. With 0 bases removed from V and 5 bases from J, the gap between germline ends came to 6 bases. The CDR3 sequence is CASSLARGDTQYF. The CDR3 nucleotides read TGTGCCAGCAGCTTAGCCCGGGGAGATACGCAGTATTTT.

The chain carries TRBV30 and TRBJ2-7; the match to TRBD2 covers 7 bases. CDR3 length: 13 amino acids. Unmatched junction bases numbered 6, after V lost 2 bases and J lost 5 bases. The V gene's germline CDR1 is GTSNPN and CDR2 SVGIG (reference sequence). The CDR3 reads CAWSFSGRDEQYF. In DNA, the CDR3 is TGTGCCTGGAGTTTTAGCGGGCGGGACGAGCAGTACTTC.

This clonotype has just a few counts. This chain connects TRBV13 to TRBJ1-5; D call uncertain. V lost 3 bases and J 4 bases, leaving 4 bases between the germline ends. This CDR3 is 12 amino acids long. The germline gives CDR1 PRHDT, CDR2 FYEKMQ (reference sequence). This CDR3 reads CASSFSNQPQHF. The CDR3 DNA is TGTGCCAGCAGCTTCTCGAATCAGCCCCAGCATTTT. The full variable domain, rest sourced from reference TRBV13 and TRBJ1-5, is AAGVIQSPRHLIKEKRETATLKCYPIPRHDTVYWYQQGPGQDPQFLISFYEKMQSDKGSIPDRFSAQQFSDYHSELNMSSLELGDSALYFCASSFSNQPQHFGDGTRLSIL.

This clonotype was picked up a small number of times. The chain couples TRBV30 to TRBJ2-1; TRBD2 matches at 12 bases. Germline CDR1 is GTSNPN and CDR2 is SVGIG (reference sequence). There are 18 residues in the CDR3. V lost 3 bases and J lost 2; bases outside the gene matches: 11. CDR3 residues: CAWSPDALAGGAYNEQFF. The CDR3, as DNA: TGTGCCTGGAGCCCGGACGCCCTAGCGGGGGGGGCCTACAATGAGCAGTTCTTC. The full variable domain, in which reference TRBV30 and TRBJ2-1 provide the parts outside the CDR3, is SQTIHQWPATLVQPVGSPLSLECTVEGTSNPNLYWYRQAAGRGLQLLFYSVGIGQISSEVPQNLSASRPQDRQFILSSKKLLLSDSGFYLCAWSPDALAGGAYNEQFFGPGTRLTVL.

A few counts support this clonotype. The chain couples TRBV18 to TRBJ2-7, with 8 nucleotides matching TRBD1. CDR1 and CDR2 from the germline V gene are KGHSH and LQKENI. There are 14 residues in the CDR3. J gave up 3 bases and V 4 bases, and 5 bases lay outside the gene matches. The CDR3 spells CASSRDRLHYEQYF. CDR3 bases: TGTGCCAGCTCACGGGACAGGCTACACTACGAGCAGTACTTC.

The chain joins TRBV5-5 to TRBJ2-1; D is undetermined. Germline CDR1 is SGHKS and CDR2 is YYEKEE (reference sequence). The CDR3 covers 14 residues. Trimming pared 4 bases from V and 9 bases from J, leaving 17 bases between. The CDR3: CASSLETPIVEQFF. CDR3 DNA: TGTGCCAGCAGCCTCGAGACTCCCATAGTTGAGCAGTTCTTC.

The sample holds many counts of this clonotype. The chain couples TRBV27 to TRBJ1-2; 8 bases agree with TRBD1. The germline V gene has CDR1 MNHEY and CDR2 SMNVEV (reference sequence). With 10 bases clipped from V and 0 bases from J, the junction kept 10 bases outside the gene matches. This CDR3 has 15 residues. The chain's CDR3 is CATLGQVEANYGYTF. DNA for the CDR3: TGTGCCACCTTGGGACAGGTGGAAGCTAACTATGGCTACACCTTC.

This clonotype has a handful of counts. The chain carries TRBV5-1 and TRBJ1-6; D call uncertain. Deletions cut 4 bases from V and 4 bases from J, with 12 bases between. Germline CDR1 and CDR2: SGHRS and YFSETQ. CDR3 length equals 15 residues. The CDR3 sequence is CASSGQTSYNSPLHF. The CDR3 DNA is TGCGCCAGCAGCGGCCAGACAAGTTATAATTCACCCCTCCACTTT.

This clonotype was counted many times. The V gene is TRBV30, the J gene TRBJ1-6, with D maybe TRBD1 (5 bases). Germline values: CDR1 GTSNPN, CDR2 SVGIG (reference sequence). V dropped 1 base and J dropped 7 bases, with 14 bases sitting between them. There are 15 residues in the CDR3. This chain's CDR3 is CAWSGDGRGNSPLHF. The CDR3 DNA sequence: TGTGCCTGGAGTGGGGACGGGCGAGGGAATTCACCCCTCCACTTT.

This clonotype is medium-sized within its sample. The DNA of the CDR3 is TGCAGCGTTGGTAAATCAGGCAGGGCCGAAGAGACCCAGTACTTC. Protein: CSVGKSGRAEETQYF. This chain links TRBV29-1 with TRBJ2-5; a weak D match, TRBD1 (5 bases). V was shortened by 4 bases and J by 3 bases, with 18 bases between the two germline ends. The CDR3 runs 15 residues. The germline V gene has CDR1 SQVTM and CDR2 ANQGSEA. The full variable domain, its missing parts supplied by reference TRBV29-1 and TRBJ2-5, is SAVISQKPSRDICQRGTSLTIQCQVDSQVTMMFWYRQQPGQSLTLIATANQGSEATYESGFVIDKFPISRPNLTFSTLTVSNMSPEDSSIYLCSVGKSGRAEETQYFGPGTRLLVL.

At least ten counts were recorded for this clonotype. The gene calls are TRBV29-1 and TRBJ2-7; weak D call: TRBD1 (5 bases). V was cut by 6 bases and J by 4 bases, with 10 bases left in between. The CDR3 spans 11 residues. Germline-derived CDR1 and CDR2 are SQVTM and ANQGSEA. The CDR3 reads CSVADSYEQYF. CDR3 nucleotide sequence: TGCAGCGTCGCTGACAGTTACGAGCAGTACTTC.

This chain connects TRBV7-6 to TRBJ2-7; D is perhaps TRBD1 (6 bases). The CDR3 contains 15 residues. Trimming took 5 bases from V and 0 from J, leaving 14 bases between them. The germline CDR1 and CDR2 sequences are SGHVS and FNYEAQ. The CDR3 region is CASSLGAGPSYEQYF. CDR3 nucleotide sequence: TGTGCCAGCAGCCTGGGGGCAGGGCCCTCCTACGAGCAGTACTTC.

This chain joins TRBV6-2 or TRBV6-3 and TRBJ2-3; D is unresolved. This CDR3 has 15 residues. V was trimmed by 3 bases and J by 2 bases, leaving 12 bases between them. Germline V gives CDR1 MNHEY, CDR2 SVGEGT. The CDR3 loop reads CASSYHFAATDTQYF. The CDR3 DNA sequence: TGTGCCAGCAGTTATCACTTTGCGGCCACAGATACGCAGTATTTT.

This clonotype turned up a few times. The rearrangement uses TRBV5-4 and TRBJ2-1; TRBD2 matches at 9 bases. Germline CDR1 SGHNT, CDR2 YYREEE (reference sequence). This CDR3 has 17 residues. The V segment lost 4 bases and the J segment 0 bases; nucleotides outside the gene matches: 8. The CDR3 nucleotides are TGTGCCAGCAGCGGATGGAGCGGGGGGAGCTCCTACAATGAGCAGTTCTTC. Amino acid sequence: CASSGWSGGSSYNEQFF.

This clonotype has only a few counts. The chain couples TRBV6-5 to TRBJ2-7, with unresolved D. Per the germline V gene, CDR1 is MNHEY and CDR2 is SVGAGI. This CDR3 spans 13 amino acids. V lost 7 bases and J 0 bases, leaving 10 bases between the germline ends. In nucleotides, the CDR3 is TGTGCCAGCACCAAATCCGGCTCCTACGAGCAGTACTTC. Its translation: CASTKSGSYEQYF.

This clonotype was counted a few times. This rearrangement joins TRBV6-5 to TRBJ2-7, with D unresolved. Germline CDR1 is MNHEY and CDR2 is SVGAGI. V lost 3 bases, J lost 6 bases, and 6 bases lay in between. CDR3 length: 11 amino acids. The CDR3 region is CASSYGAEQYF. The CDR3 DNA sequence: TGTGCCAGCAGTTATGGTGCCGAGCAGTACTTC.